The clone carrying this T cell receptor (beta chain) was observed many times. The authors amplified TCR beta CDR3 regions from RNA transcripts. In the first round, RT-PCR was carried out with HTBI primers, and a multiplex PCR formed the second round. TCRdb independently ran MiXCR on the multiplex PCR reads; one entry per CDR3 protein. The top ten clones hold 44% of a sample with approximately 700,000 distinct CDR3 sequences, about 44% of them seen once. CDR1 SQVTM and CDR2 ANQGSEA come from the germline V gene. This CDR3 is 14 amino acids long. After removal of 6 bases from V and 2 bases from J, the junction contained 7 bases not matched to a gene. The sample belongs to a study of Graves' ophthalmopathy and Graves' hyperthyroidism. No donor had other autoimmune disease, uncontrolled infection, pregnancy or lactation.

The receptor's source is an adult man with Graves' ophthalmopathy. The chain is built from TRBV29-1 and TRBJ2-7; TRBD2 matches 10 bases. The sample consisted of peripheral blood. CDR3 DNA sequence: TGCAGCGTGCGGCCTAGCGGGGGACCCTACGAGCAGTACTTC. It codes for CSVRPSGGPYEQYF.